The 18 T cell receptor beta chains in this list originate from one sample, sequenced in a study of T cells in Graves' hyperthyroidism and ophthalmopathy. RNA transcripts gave rise to amplified TCR beta CDR3 regions. An initial round of RT-PCR targeting the TCR CDR3 relied on the HTBI primer set. Via MiXCR, TCRdb re-called the multiplex PCR reads, giving one row per CDR3 protein. The sample comprises approximately 380,000 distinct CDR3 sequences, less than 20% of which are singletons, and 40% rests with the top ten. The sequenced material came from blood. Source of these receptors: a man aged 18-30 years with Graves' ophthalmopathy.

A note on this clonotype: A much larger clone lies one base from this, so it may be a read error. The chain is built from TRBV6-1 and TRBJ2-1; TRBD2 agrees at 8 bases. The CDR3 loop spans 16 amino acids. Per the germline V gene, CDR1 is MNHNS and CDR2 is SASEGT. CDR3 loop: CASSDDSSGPYNEQSF. The CDR3 coding sequence is TGTGCCAGCAGTGATGACTCTAGCGGGCCTTACAATGAGCAGTCCTTC.

Only a few counts were recorded for this clonotype. The rearrangement uses TRBV19 and TRBJ1-5; possibly TRBD1 for D (5 bases). CDR3 length: 15 residues. Germline V lookup: CDR1 LNHDA, CDR2 SQIVND (reference sequence). V lost 6 bases and J 7 bases, leaving 19 bases between the germline ends. CDR3 residues: CASSHGGLGFQPQHF. The CDR3 DNA reads as TGTGCCAGTAGCCATGGGGGACTCGGGTTCCAGCCCCAGCATTTT.

This chain uses TRBV4-1 with TRBJ1-5; D gene ambiguous. V lost 3 bases to trimming and J lost 7 bases, with 10 bases between them. This CDR3 has 13 amino acids. CDR1 and CDR2 (germline): MGHRA, YSYEKL. CDR3 loop: CASSQTLGQPQHF. CDR3 coding DNA: TGCGCCAGCAGCCAGACTTTGGGGCAGCCCCAGCATTTT.

The rearrangement joins TRBV7-9 to TRBJ2-5, with TRBD2 matching over 8 bases. There are 17 residues in the CDR3. Losses at the gene ends were 3 bases for V and 5 bases for J; bases not matched to a gene: 14. Germline V gives CDR1 SEHNR, CDR2 FQNEAQ (reference sequence). CDR3: CASSFYSGSTPSETQYF. For the CDR3, the DNA is TGTGCCAGCAGCTTTTACAGCGGGAGTACCCCGAGTGAGACCCAGTACTTC.

This clonotype has only a few counts. The genes are TRBV20-1 and TRBJ2-7; D perhaps matches TRBD1 (6 bases). The CDR3 covers 13 residues. The V gene lost 1 base and the J gene lost 4 bases, with 11 bases spanning the gap. CDR1 and CDR2 (germline): DFQATT, SNEGSKA (reference sequence). CDR3 nucleotide sequence: TGCAGTGCTAGAGTGCAGGGGCAGTACGAGCAGTACTTC. Residues: CSARVQGQYEQYF.

A few counts support this clonotype. The chain couples TRBV6-1 to TRBJ1-2; a weak D match, TRBD1 (5 bases). The germline gives CDR1 MNHNS, CDR2 SASEGT. The CDR3 runs 11 residues. V lost 6 bases to trimming and J lost 8 bases, with 10 bases between them. CDR3 sequence: CASRDEGGYTF. Written as DNA, the CDR3 is TGTGCCAGCAGGGACGAGGGGGGCTACACCTTC.

This clonotype was picked up many times. The chain uses TRBV7-3 and TRBJ2-5; D is undetermined. V gave up 2 bases and J gave up 4 bases, with 8 bases separating them. The CDR3 is 13 amino acids. Per germline, CDR1 SGHTA and CDR2 FQGTGA. CDR3 nucleotide sequence: TGTGCCAGCAGCTTAGTGGATGGAGAGACCCAGTACTTC. Amino acids: CASSLVDGETQYF. The complete variable domain, with remaining parts taken from reference TRBV7-3 and TRBJ2-5, reads GAGVSQTPSNKVTEKGKYVELRCDPISGHTALYWYRQSLGQGPEFLIYFQGTGAADDSGLPNDRFFAVRPEGSVSTLKIQRTERGDSAVYLCASSLVDGETQYFGPGTRLLVL.

CDR3 sequence: CAIRSGQGLYYEQYF. CDR3 DNA sequence: TGTGCCATCAGGTCGGGACAGGGATTATACTACGAGCAGTACTTC. This sequence joins TRBV6-1 and TRBJ2-7, with 9 bases identical to TRBD1. From germline, CDR1 is MNHNS and CDR2 SASEGT. The CDR3 runs 15 residues. With V trimmed by 10 bases and J by 3 bases, 13 bases remained unmatched.

This clonotype was observed many times. The chain employs TRBV7-2 and TRBJ1-2; 8 bases are shared with TRBD1. The CDR3 sequence is 14 residues long. Germline assignment: CDR1 SGHTA and CDR2 FQGNSA. With V trimmed by 5 bases and J by 3 bases, 5 bases remained unmatched. This CDR3 is CASSPGGQDYGYTF. The CDR3 DNA reads TGTGCCAGCAGCCCGGGGGGACAGGACTATGGCTACACCTTC.

This clonotype has just a few counts. The J gene is TRBJ2-7, the V gene TRBV6-2 or TRBV6-3, with 8 bases fitting TRBD1. The germline CDR1 and CDR2 sequences are MNHEY and SVGEGT. Unmatched junction bases numbered 12, after V lost 7 bases and J lost 1 base. The CDR3 runs to 16 residues. In DNA form, the CDR3 reads TGTGCCAGCAATTCCACCCCCAGGGACAGGTCCTACGAGCAGTACTTC. Protein: CASNSTPRDRSYEQYF.

This clonotype has a handful of counts. The V and J genes are TRBV12-3 or TRBV12-4 and TRBJ1-3; D is ambiguous. Trimming cost V 4 bases and J 4 bases, with 14 bases left between them. The CDR3 is 15 amino acids. The CDR3 loop reads CASSSAGVRGNTIYF. The CDR3 nucleotides are TGTGCCAGCAGTTCCGCGGGTGTGAGGGGAAACACCATATATTTT.

Only a few counts were recorded for this clonotype. The chain links TRBV5-6 to TRBJ1-6; D not resolved. CDR1 is SGHDT, CDR2 YYEEEE, per germline. The V end lost 4 bases, the J end lost 7 bases, and 12 bases lay between the germline ends. The CDR3 covers 14 residues. This CDR3 reads CASSPGPHNSPLHF. CDR3 sequence (DNA): TGTGCCAGCAGCCCCGGGCCTCACAATTCACCCCTCCACTTT.

This clonotype was recorded many times. The chain is built from TRBV2 and TRBJ2-7; tentatively, D is TRBD2 (6 bases). The CDR3 sequence is 13 residues long. Trimming cost V 6 bases and J 6 bases, with 15 bases left between them. Germline V gene data show CDR1 as SNHLY and CDR2 as FYNNEI. The CDR3 DNA sequence: TGTGCCAGCAGGAGGCGCGGGGAATCCGAGCAGTACTTC. Its translation: CASRRRGESEQYF. The variable domain in full, with the rest retrieved from reference TRBV2 and TRBJ2-7, is EPEVTQTPSHQVTQMGQEVILRCVPISNHLYFYWYRQILGQKVEFLVSFYNNEISEKSEIFDDQFSVERPDGSNFTLKIRSTKLEDSAMYFCASRRRGESEQYFGPGTRLTVT.

This clonotype was seen ten or more times. The chain combines TRBV5-1 with TRBJ2-3; TRBD1 agrees at 8 bases. The CDR3 length is 15 residues. The V segment lost 0 bases and the J segment 6 bases; nucleotides outside the gene matches: 6. Per the germline V gene, CDR1 is SGHRS and CDR2 is YFSETQ. The CDR3 region has the DNA TGCGCCAGCAGCTTGGTTCAGGGGGCGCACGATACGCAGTATTTT. It yields the protein CASSLVQGAHDTQYF.

The table lists this clonotype with a few counts. The chain links TRBV5-5 to TRBJ2-7; TRBD1 is a possible D gene (6 bases). The CDR3 is made up of 16 amino acids. Germline assignment: CDR1 SGHKS and CDR2 YYEKEE (reference sequence). The V end lost 0 bases, the J end lost 2 bases, and 15 bases lay between the germline ends. CDR3 residues: CASSLAPGQPAYEQYF. The DNA for the CDR3 is TGTGCCAGCAGCTTGGCCCCCGGACAGCCGGCCTACGAGCAGTACTTC. Full variable domain (remainder filled in from reference TRBV5-5 and TRBJ2-7): DAGVTQSPTHLIKTRGQQVTLRCSPISGHKSVSWYQQVLGQGPQFIFQYYEKEERGRGNFPDRFSARQFPNYSSELNVNALLLGDSALYLCASSLAPGQPAYEQYFGPGTRLTVT.

There are many counts of this clonotype. V usage is TRBV11-2 and J usage is TRBJ2-2; no reliable D call. In germline, CDR1 is SGHAT, CDR2 FQNNGV. V shed 7 bases and J shed 6 bases, with 18 bases lying between them. This CDR3 is built from 15 residues. The DNA for the CDR3 is TGTGCCAGCAACCCACGTCCGTCCGTCGCCGGGGAGCTGTTTTTT. Translated: CASNPRPSVAGELFF.

The rearrangement links TRBV20-1 to TRBJ2-1; a weak D match, TRBD2 (5 bases). Per germline, CDR1 DFQATT and CDR2 SNEGSKA (reference sequence). V lost 0 bases and J lost 0, with 15 bases in between. This CDR3 comprises 17 residues. CDR3 bases: TGCAGTGCTAGAGATCTCCCGGGATCGAGCTCCTACAATGAGCAGTTCTTC. As protein: CSARDLPGSSSYNEQFF.

This clonotype came up a few times. This chain connects TRBV10-1 to TRBJ2-1; no clear D. This CDR3 is built from 12 residues. Per germline, CDR1 WNHNN and CDR2 SYGVQD (reference sequence). With 2 bases removed from V and 9 bases from J, the gap between germline ends came to 8 bases. The DNA of the CDR3 is TGCGCCAGCAGTGAGCTGGGCGGTGAGCAGTTCTTC. Its translation: CASSELGGEQFF.